This passage covers 25 T cell receptor beta chains from one sample sequenced in a study of Graves' ophthalmopathy and Graves' hyperthyroidism. The TCR beta CDR3 regions underwent amplification from RNA transcripts. Scientists carried out first-round RT-PCR using HTBI primers and then a second-round multiplex PCR. TCRdb itself ran the multiplex PCR reads through MiXCR, one entry per CDR3 protein. In the table there are more than 300,000 distinct CDR3 sequences, 15% to 20% of which are singletons. Sequences were obtained from peripheral blood. These receptors were collected from an adult woman with stable Graves' hyperthyroidism.

At least ten counts were recorded for this clonotype. J is TRBJ1-2 and V is TRBV12-3 or TRBV12-4; 11 nucleotides match TRBD1. CDR3 size: 13 residues. Trimming took 6 bases from V and 8 from J; bases not matched to a gene: 5. As DNA, the CDR3 is TGTGCCAGCAGCAATGGGACAGGGGGGGGCTACACCTTC. This encodes CASSNGTGGGYTF.

This clonotype was picked up many times. This chain links TRBV20-1 with TRBJ2-5; 11 bases are shared with TRBD2. The V segment lost 0 bases and the J segment 1 base; nucleotides outside the gene matches: 10. The germline gives CDR1 DFQATT, CDR2 SNEGSKA (reference sequence). The CDR3 covers 18 residues. CDR3 residues: CSARDPGLAAEAQETQYF. The CDR3 nucleotides read TGCAGTGCTAGAGACCCGGGACTAGCGGCGGAGGCCCAAGAGACCCAGTACTTC.

This clonotype has only a few counts. The genes are TRBV11-2 and TRBJ2-2, with D uncertain. Germline loops: CDR1 SGHAT, CDR2 FQNNGV. This CDR3 is 13 amino acids long. Trimming removed 0 bases from V and 7 bases from J, with 6 bases in between. CDR3 in DNA: TGTGCCAGCAGCTTAGATCCTAGCGGGGAGCTGTTTTTT. Amino acid sequence: CASSLDPSGELFF.

This chain uses TRBV27 with TRBJ2-2; no reliable D call. V was cut by 3 bases and J by 0 bases, with 8 bases left in between. The CDR3 runs to 15 residues. From germline, CDR1 is MNHEY and CDR2 SMNVEV (reference sequence). The CDR3 sequence is CASSFRAANTGELFF. Here the CDR3 DNA reads TGTGCCAGCAGTTTTAGGGCAGCGAACACCGGGGAGCTGTTTTTT.

This clonotype was counted at least ten times. The chain links TRBV19 to TRBJ2-7, with D possibly matching TRBD1 (5 bases). Trimming removed 3 bases at V and 3 bases at J, with 12 bases between. Germline V gene data show CDR1 as LNHDA and CDR2 as SQIVND (reference sequence). The CDR3 is 14 amino acids. The CDR3 DNA is TGTGCCAGTAGTATTGGGGCAGGGTTCTACGAGCAGTACTTC. Its protein product is CASSIGAGFYEQYF.

Many counts were recorded for this clonotype. V is TRBV27 and J is TRBJ2-7; no definite D call. Germline loops: CDR1 MNHEY, CDR2 SMNVEV (reference sequence). V lost 7 bases to trimming and J lost 0 bases, with 13 bases between them. The CDR3 covers 14 residues. In DNA form, the CDR3 reads TGTGCCAGCACCCCCGGCAGCCTCTCCTACGAGCAGTACTTC. Protein sequence: CASTPGSLSYEQYF.

This clonotype was observed at least ten times. This chain joins TRBV12-3 or TRBV12-4 and TRBJ2-7; 10 nucleotides line up with TRBD2. V was pared by 6 bases and J by 3 bases, with 8 bases of the junction left unmatched. There are 15 residues in the CDR3. CDR3 residues: CASSYSGGYYYEQYF. The CDR3 DNA reads TGTGCCAGCAGCTATAGCGGGGGGTACTACTACGAGCAGTACTTC.

At least ten counts were recorded for this clonotype. The chain combines TRBV28 with TRBJ1-6; no clear D gene. With 4 bases removed from V and 6 bases from J, the gap between germline ends came to 10 bases. The CDR3 covers 14 residues. The germline CDR1 and CDR2 sequences are MDHEN and SYDVKM. CDR3 sequence: CASSSRASNSPLHF. The CDR3 nucleotides are TGTGCCAGCAGTTCTCGGGCCAGTAATTCACCCCTCCACTTT.

This clonotype was observed at least ten times. The chain is built from TRBV15 and TRBJ2-7; 9 positions match TRBD1. CDR1 is LNHNV, CDR2 YYDKDF, per germline (reference sequence). CDR3 length: 17 residues. V dropped 2 bases and J dropped 3; count of bases not matched to a gene: 11. CDR3 nucleotide sequence: TGTGCCACCAGCAGAACAAATAGGGGACAGGGTATCTACGAGCAGTACTTC. The encoded protein is CATSRTNRGQGIYEQYF.

This clonotype was seen at least ten times. This rearrangement joins TRBV20-1 to TRBJ2-7; 9 nucleotides align to TRBD2. The length of the CDR3 is 15 residues. The germline V gene has CDR1 DFQATT and CDR2 SNEGSKA (reference sequence). Losses at the gene ends were 3 bases for V and 4 bases for J; bases not matched to a gene: 10. The CDR3 DNA reads TGCAGTGCTAGGAGCAGGGCTAGCGGGACATACGAGCAGTACTTC. The encoded protein is CSARSRASGTYEQYF.

This clonotype was found many times. The gene calls are TRBV20-1 and TRBJ2-5, with 7 bases matching TRBD1. The CDR3 runs to 17 residues. V shed 5 bases and J 2 bases; nucleotides not matched to a gene: 17. Germline V CDR1 and CDR2: DFQATT, SNEGSKA (reference sequence). DNA of the CDR3: TGCAGTGCTTTGACAGGGCTAGGCTCTATAACACAAGAGACCCAGTACTTC. Residues: CSALTGLGSITQETQYF.

There are many counts of this clonotype. The gene calls are TRBV24-1 and TRBJ1-1; TRBD1 aligns across 9 bases. The CDR3 runs 14 residues. Germline V gene lookup returns CDR1 KGHDR and CDR2 SFDVKD. The ends lost 5 bases at V and 3 bases at J; junction bases unmatched: 3. As DNA, the CDR3 is TGTGCCACCAGTGGGGGACAGGGCTACACTGAAGCTTTCTTT. Translated, it gives CATSGGQGYTEAFF.

The DNA of the CDR3 is TGTGCCAGCAGCTTAGGTATGACTGAAGCTTTCTTT. It codes for CASSLGMTEAFF. V usage is TRBV7-9 and J usage is TRBJ1-1, with D unclear. V lost 1 base to trimming and J lost 5 bases, with 5 bases between them. CDR3 length: 12 amino acids. The germline gives CDR1 SEHNR, CDR2 FQNEAQ (reference sequence).

The rearrangement uses TRBV27 and TRBJ2-7, with TRBD1 as a possible D gene (5 bases). The CDR3 runs 13 residues. Germline V gene lookup returns CDR1 MNHEY and CDR2 SMNVEV (reference sequence). Trimming removed 5 bases at V and 4 bases at J, with 12 bases between. CDR3 nucleotide sequence: TGTGCCAGCAGTCAGGACATTTATTACGAGCAGTACTTC. Translated, it gives CASSQDIYYEQYF.

The chain has TRBV7-8 and TRBJ2-7; D is unclear. Germline lookup yields CDR1 SGHVS and CDR2 FQNEAQ. The CDR3 is made up of 13 amino acids. V was clipped by 5 bases and J by 5 bases, with 13 bases between them. The CDR3 reads CASSLEGFDEQYF. The CDR3 bases are TGTGCCAGCAGCCTAGAAGGGTTCGACGAGCAGTACTTC.

In this sample, this clonotype turned up many times. This chain connects TRBV6-5 to TRBJ1-3, with D unresolved. V shed 0 bases and J shed 0 bases, with 12 bases lying between them. The CDR3 contains 17 residues. Germline CDR1 MNHEY, CDR2 SVGAGI. The CDR3 DNA sequence: TGTGCCAGCAGTTACTCGTCCACCGGGGACTCTGGAAACACCATATATTTT. This gives the protein CASSYSSTGDSGNTIYF.

This clonotype was found many times. V gene TRBV5-1 combines with J gene TRBJ2-2, with unresolved D. From germline, CDR1 is SGHRS and CDR2 YFSETQ. This CDR3 spans 16 amino acids. V was trimmed by 0 bases and J by 0 bases, leaving 9 bases between them. The CDR3 is CASSLASTTNTGELFF. In nucleotides, the CDR3 is TGCGCCAGCAGCTTGGCCAGCACTACGAACACCGGGGAGCTGTTTTTT. The complete variable domain, with remaining parts taken from reference TRBV5-1 and TRBJ2-2, reads KAGVTQTPRYLIKTRGQQVTLSCSPISGHRSVSWYQQTPGQGLQFLFEYFSETQRNKGNFPGRFSGRQFSNSRSEMNVSTLELGDSALYLCASSLASTTNTGELFFGEGSRLTVL.

This clonotype was recorded at least ten times. CDR3 bases: TGTGCCAGCAGTTTGGGGCGGACTTTAGAGCAGTACTTC. Amino acids: CASSLGRTLEQYF. The genes are TRBV28 and TRBJ2-7; D tentatively reads TRBD1 or TRBD2 (5 bases each). Germline V gives CDR1 MDHEN, CDR2 SYDVKM. The V gene lost 3 bases and the J gene lost 7 bases, with 13 bases spanning the gap. The CDR3 runs to 13 residues. The variable domain in full, completed from reference TRBV28 and TRBJ2-7, reads DVKVTQSSRYLVKRTGEKVFLECVQDMDHENMFWYRQDPGLGLRLIYFSYDVKMKEKGDIPEGYSVSREKKERFSLILESASTNQTSMYLCASSLGRTLEQYFGPGTRLTVT.

This clonotype was recorded at least ten times. The rearrangement links TRBV3-1 to TRBJ2-7; no reliable D call. V lost 2 bases and J lost 6, with 8 bases in between. The CDR3 is made up of 12 amino acids. Per the germline V gene, CDR1 is LGHDT and CDR2 is YNNKEL (reference sequence). DNA for the CDR3: TGTGCCAGCAGCCAATCCGCCCTCGAGCAGTACTTC. Translation gives CASSQSALEQYF.

This clonotype was recorded a few times. With a much larger clone just one base away, this may be a read error. The genes are TRBV7-8 and TRBJ2-7; D unclear. Germline CDR1 SGHVS, CDR2 FQNEAQ. This CDR3 has 13 amino acids. CDR3 in amino acids: CASSLGGDVEQCF. CDR3 bases: TGTGCCAGCAGCTTAGGAGGAGACGTAGAGCAGTGCTTC.

This clonotype was detected ten times or more. This chain connects TRBV10-3 to TRBJ2-7, with 7 bases that match TRBD2. The CDR3 covers 14 residues. V shed 2 bases and J 6 bases; nucleotides not matched to a gene: 7. CDR1 is ENHRY, CDR2 SYGVKD, per germline. CDR3 nucleotides: TGTGCCATCAGTGAGGGGACCGGGACTATCGAGCAGTACTTC. It yields the protein CAISEGTGTIEQYF.

This clonotype was counted many times. The rearrangement joins TRBV6-1 to TRBJ2-5; TRBD1 agrees at 8 bases. The V and J ends lost 6 bases and 2 bases, in that order; junction bases with no gene match: 8. The CDR3 loop spans 15 amino acids. The germline gives CDR1 MNHNS, CDR2 SASEGT. The CDR3 region is CASRNRDRLQETQYF. CDR3 nucleotide sequence: TGTGCCAGCAGAAACCGGGACAGGCTGCAAGAGACCCAGTACTTC.

Ten or more counts support this clonotype. This chain uses TRBV7-8 with TRBJ2-2; no clear D gene. Trimming left V 5 bases short and J 1 base short, with 14 bases between. The CDR3 is made up of 16 amino acids. Germline CDR1 reads SGHVS; CDR2 reads FQNEAQ. Written as DNA, the CDR3 is TGTGCCAGCAGCCTACTCGACTGGGGGAACACCGGGGAGCTGTTTTTT. As protein: CASSLLDWGNTGELFF.

This clonotype was seen at least ten times. The rearrangement links TRBV4-3 to TRBJ2-5, with D tentatively TRBD1 (6 bases). This CDR3 is 15 amino acids long. V lost 1 base and J lost 5, with 14 bases in between. CDR1 is LGHNA and CDR2 is YSLEER in the germline V gene. The CDR3 loop reads CASSQVDRPGETQYF. CDR3 nucleotide sequence: TGCGCCAGCAGCCAAGTTGACAGGCCTGGTGAGACCCAGTACTTC.

The chain uses TRBV6-9 and TRBJ2-5; D might be TRBD2 (5 bases). Germline CDR1 and CDR2: MNHGY and SVAAGI. The CDR3 has 13 residues. The germline V and J ends were trimmed by 4 bases and 7 bases, with 13 bases remaining between them. CDR3 bases: TGTGCCAGCAGTTTTGACTTACGGGGGACCCAGTACTTC. It specifies CASSFDLRGTQYF.